Below are 2 T cell receptor beta chains sequenced from a single sample in a study of T cells in Graves' hyperthyroidism and ophthalmopathy. From RNA transcripts, TCR beta CDR3 regions were amplified. HTBI primers were the set used in a first-round RT-PCR of the TCR CDR3. TCRdb reprocessed the multiplex PCR reads with MiXCR, giving one entry per CDR3 protein. The sample carries 620,000 or so distinct CDR3 sequences, roughly 14% recorded once. The specimen sequenced was blood. These TCRs come from a woman in her 50s with Graves' ophthalmopathy.

This clonotype was recorded at least ten times. The chain employs TRBV29-1 and TRBJ2-7, with 13 bases lining up with TRBD2. Germline V gene sequence: CDR1 SQVTM, CDR2 ANQGSEA. The V and J ends lost 7 bases and 7 bases, in that order; junction bases with no gene match: 1. The CDR3 spans 11 residues. For the CDR3, the DNA is TGCAGCGGGACTAGCGGGAGAGAGCAGTACTTC. Amino acids: CSGTSGREQYF.

This clonotype was observed at least ten times. V usage is TRBV11-2 and J usage is TRBJ1-3; no firm D call. The CDR3 is 16 residues long. Germline V CDR1 and CDR2: SGHAT, FQNNGV. V lost 1 base to trimming and J lost 0 bases, with 10 bases between them. CDR3 in amino acids: CASSLGTASSGNTIYF. CDR3 nucleotide sequence: TGTGCCAGCAGCTTAGGGACCGCGAGCTCTGGAAACACCATATATTTT.